The clone carrying this T cell receptor (beta chain) was seen once. The data derive from a study of shared clonotypes between healthy human individuals. Terminally differentiated effector memory CD45RA+ cells were left out of the naive CD8 fraction, which was CD45RO-negative and positively selected for CCR7. Here immunoSEQ multiplex PCR was the method, and the copy in TCRdb shows in-frame clones only, minus some. The sample records about 680,000 clones, 92% being singletons. The V and J ends lost 2 bases and 6 bases respectively, with 11 bases between them. Germline lookup yields CDR1 MNHNS and CDR2 SASEGT. This CDR3 is 13 amino acids long.

The clonotype originates from a young man in good health. Sequencing input: naive CD8+ T cells sorted from blood. This chain links TRBV6-1 with TRBJ2-7, with D perhaps TRBD2 (5 bases). The CDR3 DNA sequence: TGTGCCAGCAGTGAATTCGGGGAGTCCGAGCAGTACTTC. Translating it yields CASSEFGESEQYF.